The following is a T cell receptor (beta chain) sequence with its context. This sample includes further DNA sequences coding for the same CDR3. This specimen belongs to a study of T cells in tumors after PD-1 blockade. On the study more broadly: Mean per blood sample: about 100,000 templates (24,679-257,772), about 37,000 unique clonotypes.

Generated by immunoSEQ multiplex PCR, the TCRdb table keeps only in-frame clones and is missing some. The table lists around 34,000 clones, 73% of them singletons. Germline CDR1 reads SGHRS; CDR2 reads YFSETQ. The CDR3 has 14 amino acids. The germline V and J ends were trimmed by 0 bases and 0 bases, with 5 bases remaining between them. The TCR originated in a human donor with basal cell carcinoma. The rearrangement joins TRBV5-1 to TRBJ2-3; D uncertain. Sequencing used PBMCs, obtained after anti-PD-1 treatment. The CDR3 is CASSLGSSTDTQYF. For the CDR3, the DNA is TGCGCCAGCAGCTTGGGTTCTAGCACAGATACGCAGTATTTT. The whole variable domain, remainder taken from reference TRBV5-1 and TRBJ2-3, is KAGVTQTPRYLIKTRGQQVTLSCSPISGHRSVSWYQQTPGQGLQFLFEYFSETQRNKGNFPGRFSGRQFSNSRSEMNVSTLELGDSALYLCASSLGSSTDTQYFGPGTRLTVL.